This TCR beta chain comes out of a study of T cell repertoires in cytomegalovirus infection. Study overall: Matching HLA type, along with CMV infection, was indicated by public TCR beta signatures. Overall study results and limits: Frequencies of public TCR beta families were cumulated, and this identified carriers of CMV plus the relevant HLA. The response measured ex vivo was dominated by TCR beta clonotypes (HLA-C-restricted and CMV-specific).

A note on this clonotype: Its antigen is unidentified.

CDR1 is MNHEY and CDR2 is SVGEGT in the germline V gene. V lost 0 bases, J lost 3 bases, and 5 bases lay in between. The CDR3 consists of 13 residues. TCRdb fed the reads into MiXCR, producing one record per CDR3 protein. The sample lists around 900,000 distinct CDR3 sequences, 31% seen once, with over 10% in the top ten. The receptor's source is a human donor in good health (CMV status not recorded). Some clones in this sample may be carry-over from other donors' samples. Sequencing used cultured CD8+ T cells from PBMCs, obtained from culture after CMV antigen stimulation. The genes are TRBV6-2 or TRBV6-3 and TRBJ1-1; no firm D call. CDR3 sequence: CASSYSSYTEAFF. CDR3 DNA sequence: TGTGCCAGCAGTTACTCCAGTTACACTGAAGCTTTCTTT.